This paragraph reports one T cell receptor (beta chain). Its antigen remains unidentified. Counted from cysteine to phenylalanine, this CDR3 has 16 amino acids. No DNA has been recorded. The germline V gene encodes CDR1 SGHRS and CDR2 YFSETQ. The sample belongs to a study of T cells expressing NK-cell markers (dated by TCRdb to about 2020). With regard to the full study: Roughly 8 donors provided sorted CD3+CD56+NKG2C+, CD3+CD56+NKG2C- and CD3+CD56-NKG2C+ T-cell subsets, whose TCR beta-chain repertoires were profiled. The eight sequenced donors were randomly selected healthy volunteers, three men and five women. Illumina HiSeq 2000/2500, MiSeq or NextSeq was used to sequence libraries as 2 x 150 bp reads. Among the eight sequenced donors, only one was HCMV-seronegative, while the other seven were HCMV-seropositive.

The sample was run on an Illumina HiSeq 2000. 5'RACE template switching, by which a universal primer site and unique molecular identifiers were added, was used to make TCR beta cDNA libraries. cDNA synthesis was primed from the TCR beta constant segment and was followed by two successive PCR amplification steps. In the authors' own workflow: MIGEC was used to demultiplex reads and group the reads by UMI, and MiTCR was used to assemble and quantify clonotypes. To exclude erroneous sequences, only TCR cDNA sequences supported by at least two reads were retained. Downstream repertoire analysis used the tcR package, and clonotypes were matched across fractions by CDR3 nucleotide sequence plus V segment. VDJmatch was used to annotate antigen specificity against VDJdb, with one amino acid substitution in CDR3 allowed. Reprocessed by TCRdb, the reads give a single entry per CDR3 protein sequence, without DNA. None of the V and J calls come from the authors' own analysis; TCRdb made them. The table held for this sample gives roughly 160,000 distinct CDR3 sequences. The ten biggest clones cover less than 20% of the sample.

Study-wide conclusions, independent of this receptor: Whether the expanded NKG2C-expressing T cell clones were specific for HCMV antigens remained unclear. In a handful of donors, the dominant CD3+CD56+NKG2C+ clonotypes ranked among the top 10 CD8+ clonotypes, making up about 1.0-7.5% of CD8+ T cells. Those dominant clonotypes were again the most abundant among CD3+CD56-NKG2C+ cells in four donors, at roughly 28.3-65%.

HCMV-specific IgG was detected in serum with a commercial ELISA kit to determine HCMV serostatus. Peripheral blood mononuclear cells were isolated from blood by Ficoll density gradient centrifugation. The V and J segments used are TRBV5-1 and TRBJ2-5; TCRdb returns TRBD1, unconfirmable since there is no DNA. This TCR was recovered from a woman aged 18-70 years in good health. Sequenced sample: blood T cells: a sorted CD56 or NKG2C T cell subset, CD4+ or CD8+ T cells, or bulk PBMC T cells (not recorded which). This receptor has the CDR3 CASSSRSGQGAETQYF.